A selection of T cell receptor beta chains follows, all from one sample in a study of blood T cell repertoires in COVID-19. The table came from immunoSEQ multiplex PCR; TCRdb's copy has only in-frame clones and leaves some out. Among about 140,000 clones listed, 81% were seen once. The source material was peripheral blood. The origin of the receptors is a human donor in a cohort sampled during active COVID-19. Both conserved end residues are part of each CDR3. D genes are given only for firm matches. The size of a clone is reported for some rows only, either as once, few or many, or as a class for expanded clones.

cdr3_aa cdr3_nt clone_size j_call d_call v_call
CASRGGTEAFF TGTGCCAGCCGGGGAGGTACTGAAGCTTTCTTT . TRBJ1-1 . TRBV3-1/TRBV3-2
CASSSQTGLKETQYF TGTGCCAGCAGCTCGCAGACAGGGCTAAAAGAGACCCAGTACTTC . TRBJ2-5 TRBD1 TRBV7-2
CASSSRTGSSEAFF TGTGCCAGCAGCTCACGGACAGGCTCAAGTGAAGCTTTCTTT . TRBJ1-1 TRBD1 TRBV7-2
CASSQDVLAGVRRGQFF TGTGCCAGCAGCCAAGATGTACTAGCGGGAGTCCGGCGGGGGCAGTTCTTC . TRBJ2-1 TRBD2 TRBV4-2
CASSPLGLAEETQYF TGTGCCAGCAGCCCTCTGGGACTAGCGGAAGAGACCCAGTACTTC . TRBJ2-5 TRBD2 TRBV7-3
CATSDLWGYEQYF TGTGCCACCAGTGATTTGTGGGGCTACGAACAGTACTTC . TRBJ2-7 . TRBV24-1
CASSLVPGAYEQYF TGTGCCAGCAGCTTGGTGCCAGGGGCCTACGAGCAGTACTTC . TRBJ2-7 . TRBV5-4
CASSIPATDTQYF TGTGCCAGCAGTATACCAGCGACAGATACGCAGTATTTT . TRBJ2-3 . TRBV28
CASSTNRGTAPSTDTQYF TGTGCCAGCAGCACGAACAGGGGGACCGCACCTAGCACAGATACGCAGTATTTT . TRBJ2-3 TRBD1 TRBV9
CASSILAATYNEQFF TGTGCCAGCAGCATTCTAGCGGCTACCTACAATGAGCAGTTCTTC . TRBJ2-1 TRBD2 TRBV6-2/TRBV6-3
CSAAQGGGGTEAFF TGCAGCGCCGCGCAAGGGGGGGGTGGAACTGAAGCTTTCTTT once TRBJ1-1 . TRBV29-1
CASSLDRAYEQYF TGCGCCAGCAGCTTGGACCGAGCCTACGAGCAGTACTTC . TRBJ2-7 . TRBV5-1
CASSPRQGQNTEAFF TGCGCCAGCAGCCCACGACAGGGACAGAACACTGAAGCTTTCTTT . TRBJ1-1 TRBD1 TRBV5-1
CASSIGQGVLETQYF TGTGCCAGCAGTATCGGGCAGGGGGTGTTGGAGACCCAGTACTTC . TRBJ2-5 TRBD1 TRBV7-6
CASSLVGLGTGELFF TGTGCCAGCAGCTTAGTCGGACTTGGAACGGGGGAGCTGTTTTTT . TRBJ2-2 . TRBV7-6
CASSQEDPGLAGGNTDTQYF TGTGCCAGCAGCCAAGAAGACCCGGGACTAGCGGGAGGGAACACAGATACGCAGTATTTT . TRBJ2-3 TRBD2 TRBV4-2
CASSHPPGTGDEKLFF TGCGCCAGCAGCCACCCTCCCGGGACAGGGGATGAAAAACTGTTTTTT . TRBJ1-4 TRBD1 TRBV4-1
CASSLSYTGSSYNEQFF TGTGCCAGCAGTTTATCATATACAGGAAGCTCCTACAATGAGCAGTTCTTC . TRBJ2-1 . TRBV27
CASSFAPGLMSEQFF TGTGCCAGCAGTTTCGCTCCGGGTCTTATGAGTGAGCAGTTCTTC few TRBJ2-1 . TRBV27
CASSLNPGTGMETQYF TGCGCCAGCAGCTTGAATCCCGGGACAGGGATGGAGACCCAGTACTTC . TRBJ2-5 TRBD1 TRBV5-1
CASTSNRGRETQYF TGTGCCAGCACCTCTAACCGGGGTCGAGAGACCCAGTACTTC once TRBJ2-5 . TRBV3-1/TRBV3-2
CASSGQGYGYTF TGTGCCAGCAGCGGACAGGGGTATGGCTACACCTTC . TRBJ1-2 TRBD1 TRBV7-2
CASSLPDVQAKLFF TGTGCCAGCAGTTTACCCGACGTTCAGGCGAAACTGTTTTTT . TRBJ1-4 . TRBV28
CASSVTGTGDSPLHF TGCGCCAGCAGCGTGACCGGGACAGGGGATTCACCCCTCCACTTT . TRBJ1-6 TRBD1 TRBV5-1
CASSIDPGLAGEQYF TGTGCCAGTAGTATTGATCCGGGACTAGCTGGTGAGCAGTACTTC . TRBJ2-7 TRBD2 TRBV19
CASSLGTARNTIYF TGTGCCAGCAGTTTAGGTACAGCACGAAACACCATATATTTT few TRBJ1-3 . TRBV28
CASSLDRVREYF TGTGCCAGCAGTCTGGACAGGGTCAGAGAGTATTTT . TRBJ2-3 TRBD1 TRBV27
CSASSGANEKLFF TGCAGTGCTAGTTCAGGGGCTAATGAAAAACTGTTTTTT . TRBJ1-4 . TRBV20-1
CASSFSGRAGIEQFF TGTGCCAGCAGTTTTAGCGGGAGGGCCGGGATTGAGCAGTTCTTC once TRBJ2-1 TRBD2 TRBV28
CSVEDQRRGETQYF TGCAGCGTTGAAGATCAACGTCGAGGAGAGACCCAGTACTTC . TRBJ2-5 . TRBV29-1
CASSLRGETQYF TGTGCCAGCAGTCTGAGAGGAGAGACCCAGTACTTC once TRBJ2-5 . TRBV7-2
CASSSGQLLSGNTIYF TGTGCCAGCAGCTCGGGACAGCTACTCTCTGGAAACACCATATATTTT . TRBJ1-3 TRBD1 TRBV5-6
CAISQVNSNQPQHF TGTGCCATCAGCCAGGTCAATAGCAATCAGCCCCAGCATTTT . TRBJ1-5 . TRBV10-3
CASNGQAQETQYF TGCGCCAGCAACGGACAAGCACAAGAGACCCAGTACTTC . TRBJ2-5 . TRBV5-1
CASSQDPLAGASGELFF TGCGCCAGCAGCCAAGACCCACTAGCGGGAGCAAGCGGGGAGCTGTTTTTT . TRBJ2-2 TRBD2 TRBV4-3
CASSLETGTGNTIYF TGCGCCAGCAGCTTAGAGACAGGGACTGGAAACACCATATATTTT . TRBJ1-3 TRBD1 TRBV5-1
CASTYVGQGDGNTIYF TGTGCCAGCACTTACGTAGGGCAGGGCGATGGAAACACCATATATTTT once TRBJ1-3 . TRBV6-5
CASSGLVSADTQYF TGTGCCAGCAGCGGACTAGTAAGCGCAGATACGCAGTATTTT . TRBJ2-3 TRBD2 TRBV11-2
CASRGLAGYEQYF TGTGCCAGCAGGGGACTAGCGGGATACGAGCAGTACTTC . TRBJ2-7 TRBD2 TRBV27
CASGASNPGETQYF TGTGCTAGTGGTGCTTCCAATCCGGGGGAGACCCAGTACTTC . TRBJ2-5 . TRBV12-5
CAIPPPRTYEQYF TGTGCCATCCCCCCCCCTCGTACCTACGAGCAGTACTTC . TRBJ2-7 . TRBV10-3
CASSMTSGSYAEQYF TGTGCCAGTAGTATGACTAGCGGGAGCTATGCCGAGCAGTACTTC . TRBJ2-7 TRBD2 TRBV19
CASSLELWSNYGYTF TGTGCCAGCAGCTTAGAGCTTTGGAGTAACTATGGCTACACCTTC once TRBJ1-2 . TRBV7-9
CASSSPDRGGEQYF TGTGCCAGTAGTTCGCCGGACAGGGGCGGGGAGCAGTACTTC . TRBJ2-7 TRBD1 TRBV19
CASTPSFRGEQFF TGTGCCAGTACCCCGTCATTCCGGGGGGAGCAGTTCTTC . TRBJ2-1 . TRBV19
CASSLLNSYSGNTIYF TGCGCCAGCAGCTTACTTAACAGCTACTCTGGAAACACCATATATTTT . TRBJ1-3 . TRBV5-1
CATSKDTSSTDTQYF TGTGCCACCAGCAAAGACACTTCTAGCACAGATACGCAGTATTTT . TRBJ2-3 . TRBV15
CASSLGRGLGYTF TGTGCCAGCAGCTTAGGGCGGGGGCTGGGCTACACCTTC . TRBJ1-2 . TRBV7-2
CSVRKWTEETQYF TGCAGCGTTCGAAAATGGACAGAAGAGACCCAGTACTTC . TRBJ2-5 . TRBV29-1
CASSQDLRRERPYEQYF TGCGCCAGCAGCCAAGATCTGAGACGGGAGCGTCCATACGAGCAGTACTTC . TRBJ2-7 . TRBV4-3
CASSPPVAGRNNEQFF TGTGCCAGCAGTCCCCCGGTTGCGGGACGGAACAATGAGCAGTTCTTC . TRBJ2-1 . TRBV3-1/TRBV3-2
CASSYSSGTGQASLHF TGTGCCAGCAGTTACTCCTCAGGGACGGGACAGGCTTCCCTCCACTTT . TRBJ1-6 TRBD1 TRBV6-5